This is a list of T cell receptor beta chains from one sample in a study of blood T cell repertoires in COVID-19. Using immunoSEQ multiplex PCR, the repertoire was profiled, and TCRdb retains in-frame clones only, with some absent. The sample lists more than 50,000 clones, 60% to 75% occurring once. Material: peripheral blood. The receptors come from a woman older than 75 with acute or convalescent COVID-19. Each CDR3 is given with its conserved first and last residue. The D gene is left open where the match is weak. Only part of the rows carry a size: once, few, many, or a class if the clone is expanded.

TRBJ1-5 TRBV19 TRBD1 . CASSRGQGGNQPQHF TGTGCCAGTAGTAGGGGACAGGGGGGCAATCAGCCCCAGCATTTT
TRBJ2-3 TRBV7-3 TRBD2 once CASSLQGLAGDTQYF TGTGCCAGCAGCTTACAGGGACTAGCCGGAGATACGCAGTATTTT
TRBJ1-6 TRBV10-1 . . CASSDRVGNSPLHF TGCGCCAGCAGTGACAGGGTCGGGAATTCACCCCTCCACTTT
TRBJ2-2 TRBV7-2 TRBD1 . CASSLDRGRLFF TGTGCCAGCAGCTTGGACAGGGGTAGGCTGTTTTTT
TRBJ1-2 TRBV5-8 . . CASSLRGASNYGYTF TGTGCCAGCAGCTTGAGGGGCGCCTCTAACTATGGCTACACCTTC
TRBJ1-2 TRBV7-3 TRBD1 . CASSSLRDRGRVGRVKYGYTF TGTGCCAGCAGCTCGCTACGGGACAGGGGGCGCGTGGGGCGTGTTAAATATGGCTACACCTTC
TRBJ1-1 TRBV7-2 TRBD1 . CASTFGQGNTEAFF TGTGCCAGCACCTTCGGACAGGGCAATACTGAAGCTTTCTTT
TRBJ2-1 TRBV18 TRBD2 . CASSPPSLAGDNNEQFF TGTGCCAGCTCACCACCGAGCCTAGCGGGAGACAACAATGAGCAGTTCTTC
TRBJ2-7 TRBV5-6 TRBD2 . CASIVAGASYEQYF TGTGCCAGCATCGTAGCGGGAGCCTCCTACGAGCAGTACTTC
TRBJ2-3 TRBV4-3 TRBD2 . CASSLTSGRADTQYF TGCGCCAGCAGCCTAACTAGCGGGAGGGCAGATACGCAGTATTTT
TRBJ2-3 TRBV28 TRBD1 once CASSFSTGGWLDTQYF TGTGCCAGCAGTTTTTCTACAGGGGGCTGGTTGGATACGCAGTATTTT
TRBJ1-3 TRBV6-8 . . CASSRGGNTIYF TGTGCCAGTAGCAGGGGTGGAAACACCATATATTTT
TRBJ1-2 TRBV20-1 TRBD1 . CSHWSGQGYTF TGCAGCCACTGGTCGGGACAGGGCTACACCTTC
TRBJ2-3 TRBV11-2 . . CASSSWTGTDTQYF TGTGCCAGCAGCTCCTGGACAGGCACAGATACGCAGTATTTT
TRBJ2-5 TRBV5-1 . . CASSLTGRSETQYF TGCGCCAGCAGCTTAACAGGGCGCTCGGAGACCCAGTACTTC
TRBJ1-4 TRBV30 . . CAWRSGATNEKLFF TGTGCCTGGAGATCAGGCGCAACTAATGAAAAACTGTTTTTT
TRBJ1-2 TRBV14 . . CASSQVRGAHGYTF TGTGCCAGCAGCCAAGTGCGGGGCGCGCACGGCTACACCTTC
TRBJ1-3 TRBV11-2 . . CASSLASSGNTIYF TGTGCCAGCAGCTTAGCTAGCTCTGGAAACACCATATATTTT
TRBJ2-2 TRBV19 TRBD2 . CASSMGLAGGGELFF TGTGCCAGTAGTATGGGACTAGCGGGAGGCGGGGAGCTGTTTTTT
TRBJ1-2 TRBV10-1 TRBD1 few CASSESQGALQDYGYTF TGCGCCAGCAGTGAGAGCCAGGGGGCTCTTCAGGACTATGGCTACACCTTC
TRBJ2-7 TRBV29-1 . . CSGQETATSYEQYF TGCAGCGGACAGGAGACTGCTACATCCTACGAGCAGTACTTC
TRBJ2-5 TRBV4-2 . . CASSTRLGGTQYF TGTGCCAGCAGCACCCGATTGGGGGGGACCCAGTACTTC
TRBJ1-2 TRBV5-5 . once CASSLAEYGYTF TGTGCCAGCAGCTTGGCGGAGTATGGCTACACCTTC
TRBJ1-5 TRBV19 . many CASSPPRRTAIYQPQHF TGTGCCAGTAGTCCCCCTAGGCGGACAGCGATTTATCAGCCCCAGCATTTT
TRBJ1-3 TRBV30 . . CAWSGLGQGNTIYF TGTGCCTGGAGTGGGCTAGGACAGGGAAACACCATATATTTT
TRBJ2-2 TRBV19 TRBD2 . CASRTGTSGANTGELFF TGTGCCAGTAGGACCGGGACTAGCGGCGCGAACACCGGGGAGCTGTTTTTT
TRBJ2-1 TRBV5-1 TRBD1 . CASSAQPTGTSYNEQFF TGCGCCAGCAGCGCGCAGCCGACAGGGACGAGCTACAATGAGCAGTTCTTC
TRBJ2-5 TRBV24-1 . . CATSDSSGLLETQYF TGTGCCACCAGTGATTCAAGCGGCTTACTAGAGACCCAGTACTTC
TRBJ2-3 TRBV28 . . CASSFERRAQYF TGTGCCAGCAGCTTCGAGAGGCGCGCGCAGTATTTT
TRBJ2-1 TRBV10-3 TRBD2 . CAISDTAGGRGPEQFF TGTGCCATCAGTGATACAGCGGGAGGAAGGGGCCCTGAGCAGTTCTTC
TRBJ1-2 TRBV19 TRBD1 few CASSLQGNNYGYTF TGTGCCAGTAGTTTACAGGGGAATAACTATGGCTACACCTTC
TRBJ2-1 TRBV5-6 TRBD2 . CASSPMGFGGRDYNEQFF TGTGCCAGCAGCCCCATGGGCTTTGGCGGGAGGGACTACAATGAGCAGTTCTTC
TRBJ1-2 TRBV5-1 . . CASSLEGGFGYGYTF TGCGCCAGCAGCTTGGAAGGGGGTTTTGGCTATGGCTACACCTTC
TRBJ1-2 TRBV21-1 . . CASSKRQGVNYGYTF TGTGCCAGCAGCAAAAGACAGGGGGTTAATTATGGCTACACCTTC
TRBJ1-3 TRBV7-6 TRBD1 once CASSPRTGPGNTIYF TGTGCCAGCAGCCCTCGGACAGGGCCGGGAAACACCATATATTTT
TRBJ2-7 TRBV28 . . CASSLRRTVSYEQYF TGTGCCAGCAGTTTAAGGCGTACAGTCTCCTACGAGCAGTACTTC
TRBJ2-1 TRBV19 . . CASSISRRTYNEQFF TGTGCCAGTAGTATAAGCCGCCGCACCTACAATGAGCAGTTCTTC